Following are 5 T cell receptor beta chains from one sample sequenced in a study of T cell responses to AZD1222 COVID-19 vaccine. Sequenced by immunoSEQ multiplex PCR; TCRdb stores in-frame clones only, minus some. The sample contains more than 85,000 clones, about 88% of which appear only once. The sample in question was peripheral blood, obtained on day 0 of AZD1222 vaccination. These receptors were taken from an adult in good health.

V gene TRBV4-2 combines with J gene TRBJ2-2; D tentatively reads TRBD1 or TRBD2 (5 bases each). CDR1 and CDR2 from the germline V gene are LGHNA and YNFKEQ. V dropped 0 bases and J dropped 4 bases, with 12 bases sitting between them. The CDR3 extends over 16 amino acids. As DNA, the CDR3 is TGTGCCAGCAGCCAAGATTTAGGGGCGGGCACCGGGGAGCTGTTTTTT. This gives the protein CASSQDLGAGTGELFF.

The gene calls are TRBV7-9 and TRBJ2-2; weak D call: TRBD2 (5 bases). The CDR3 is 17 residues long. CDR1 is SEHNR and CDR2 is FQNEAQ in the germline V gene (reference sequence). Trimming pared 5 bases from V and 7 bases from J, leaving 23 bases between. The DNA for the CDR3 is TGTGCCAGCAGCCCCCGGGCGGGCACGCGGGTCGGCGGGGAGCTGTTTTTT. Translation gives CASSPRAGTRVGGELFF.

This chain links TRBV6-4 with TRBJ2-7; 9 positions match TRBD1. The CDR3 totals 19 residues. CDR1 is MRHNA and CDR2 is SNTAGT in the germline V gene. The ends lost 0 bases at V and 9 bases at J; junction bases unmatched: 21. CDR3 nucleotide sequence: TGTGCCAGCAGTGACTCGAAGGGACAGGGCGAATTTTTGCGTCCGTCGCAGTACTTC. It yields the protein CASSDSKGQGEFLRPSQYF.

This sequence joins TRBV6-5 and TRBJ1-5; D not certain. V shed 5 bases and J shed 7 bases, with 12 bases lying between them. The CDR3 length is 13 residues. Germline V gene sequence: CDR1 MNHEY, CDR2 SVGAGI. The CDR3 DNA reads TGTGCCAGCAGTATCACTTTACGGCAGCCCCAGCATTTT. Amino acids: CASSITLRQPQHF.

This chain connects TRBV30 to TRBJ1-2, with D maybe TRBD1 (5 bases). Germline lookup yields CDR1 GTSNPN and CDR2 SVGIG (reference sequence). CDR3 length: 14 residues. Deletions cut 7 bases from V and 5 bases from J, with 20 bases between. The CDR3 bases are TGTGCCTTCAATCGTATCCCAGGGACGTATGGCTACACCTTC. Protein product: CAFNRIPGTYGYTF.